The 19 T cell receptor beta chains presented below share a single source sample, sequenced in a study of cytomegalovirus exposure and HLA in healthy donors. The PCR was carried out with 60 Vbeta primers and 13 Jbeta primers. Here immunoSEQ multiplex PCR was the method, and the copy in TCRdb shows in-frame clones only, minus some. The sample has approximately 140,000 clones, about 73% seen once; the top ten hold 2.9%. The sequencing sample was made of PBMCs. The source is a human donor in good health.

The J gene is TRBJ2-7, the V gene TRBV11-2, with 7 bases aligning to TRBD1. CDR3 length: 15 residues. CDR1 is SGHAT, CDR2 FQNNGV, per germline. V lost 2 bases to trimming and J lost 3 bases; unmatched junction nucleotides: 7. In DNA, the CDR3 is TGTGCCAGCAGCTTACTCCGGGACAGACACTACGAGCAGTACTTC. Its translation is CASSLLRDRHYEQYF. The full variable domain, its missing parts supplied by reference TRBV11-2 and TRBJ2-7, is EAGVAQSPRYKIIEKRQSVAFWCNPISGHATLYWYQQILGQGPKLLIQFQNNGVVDDSQLPKDRFSAERLKGVDSTLKIQPAKLEDSAVYLCASSLLRDRHYEQYFGPGTRLTVT.

This rearrangement joins TRBV5-1 to TRBJ1-1; no clear D gene. Germline CDR1 and CDR2: SGHRS and YFSETQ. Trimming took off 4 bases at V and 0 bases at J, with 13 bases between the two ends. This CDR3 comprises 15 residues. CDR3 in DNA: TGCGCCAGCAGCAGTAACAGCATTTTGAACACTGAAGCTTTCTTT. This encodes CASSSNSILNTEAFF.

CDR3 protein: CASGTGNTIYF. CDR3 DNA sequence: TGTGCCAGCGGGACAGGAAACACCATATATTTT. The chain uses TRBV6-5 and TRBJ1-3, with D tentatively TRBD1 (6 bases). CDR3 length: 11 amino acids. V was clipped by 8 bases and J by 4 bases, with 6 bases between them. The germline gives CDR1 MNHEY, CDR2 SVGAGI.

The V and J genes are TRBV28 and TRBJ2-3, with D unresolved. V was clipped by 5 bases and J by 0 bases, with 9 bases between them. The CDR3 contains 14 residues. The germline V gene encodes CDR1 MDHEN and CDR2 SYDVKM. The CDR3 bases are TGTGCCAGCAGTATACAGAGAAGCACAGATACGCAGTATTTT. Amino acid sequence: CASSIQRSTDTQYF. Complete variable domain (other parts from reference TRBV28 and TRBJ2-3): DVKVTQSSRYLVKRTGEKVFLECVQDMDHENMFWYRQDPGLGLRLIYFSYDVKMKEKGDIPEGYSVSREKKERFSLILESASTNQTSMYLCASSIQRSTDTQYFGPGTRLTVL.

The chain combines TRBV10-3 with TRBJ1-2, with 7 bases matching TRBD1. Germline CDR1 and CDR2: ENHRY and SYGVKD. The CDR3 length is 12 residues. The CDR3 protein is CVTGQTNYGYTF. For the CDR3, the DNA is TGTGTCACGGGACAGACGAACTATGGCTACACCTTC.

This clone was detected a few times. J is TRBJ2-5 and V is TRBV27; possibly TRBD2 for D (6 bases). Judging by the DNA end, TRBJ2-7 fits better; the J call may be wrong. The CDR3 runs to 17 residues. From germline, CDR1 is MNHEY and CDR2 SMNVEV (reference sequence). The CDR3 loop is CASSAPTGLASPYEQYF. The CDR3 DNA reads TGTGCCAGCAGTGCGCCAACCGGGCTAGCGAGCCCCTACGAGCAGTACTTC.

The chain carries TRBV7-3 and TRBJ2-7; D is unresolved. Germline CDR1 SGHTA, CDR2 FQGTGA. V dropped 1 base and J dropped 4 bases, with 14 bases sitting between them. The CDR3 extends over 15 amino acids. The CDR3 spells CASSLSAGQGYEQYF. The CDR3 coding sequence is TGTGCCAGCAGCTTAAGTGCAGGTCAAGGTTACGAGCAGTACTTC. Filled out from reference TRBV7-3 and TRBJ2-7, the complete variable domain reads GAGVSQTPSNKVTEKGKYVELRCDPISGHTALYWYRQSLGQGPEFLIYFQGTGAADDSGLPNDRFFAVRPEGSVSTLKIQRTERGDSAVYLCASSLSAGQGYEQYFGPGTRLTVT.

This chain links TRBV10-3 with TRBJ2-7; 7 bases are shared with TRBD1. The CDR3 consists of 12 residues. V was clipped by 6 bases and J by 5 bases; unmatched bases: 4. From germline, CDR1 is ENHRY and CDR2 SYGVKD. CDR3 DNA sequence: TGTGCCATCAGGCTACAGGGGAACGAGCAGTACTTC. This sequence encodes CAIRLQGNEQYF.

This chain uses TRBV6-1 with TRBJ2-7, with 8 bases aligning to TRBD2. Per the germline V gene, CDR1 is MNHNS and CDR2 is SASEGT. After removal of 9 bases from V and 2 bases from J, the junction contained 12 bases not matched to a gene. The CDR3 runs to 15 residues. In nucleotides, the CDR3 is TGTGCCAGTTTCTCCAGTCCGGGAGGGGCCTACGAGCAGTACTTC. Translation: CASFSSPGGAYEQYF.

CDR3 sequence: CASSFGGGYEQYF. CDR3 nucleotides: TGTGCCAGCAGCTTCGGCGGGGGCTACGAGCAGTACTTC. The chain employs TRBV5-4 and TRBJ2-7; 7 positions match TRBD2. Germline CDR1 SGHNT, CDR2 YYREEE (reference sequence). V dropped 2 bases and J dropped 3; count of bases not matched to a gene: 2. The CDR3 totals 13 residues. Based on the CDR3 plus reference TRBV5-4 and TRBJ2-7, the full variable domain is ETGVTQSPTHLIKTRGQQVTLRCSSQSGHNTVSWYQQALGQGPQFIFQYYREEENGRGNFPPRFSGLQFPNYSSELNVNALELDDSALYLCASSFGGGYEQYFGPGTRLTVT.

The chain links TRBV6-5 to TRBJ2-7; 7 positions agree with TRBD1. CDR1 is MNHEY, CDR2 SVGAGI, per germline. The V and J ends lost 6 bases and 3 bases, in that order; junction bases with no gene match: 2. The CDR3 length is 12 residues. The CDR3 nucleotides are TGTGCCAGCAGAAGGGACAGCTACGAGCAGTACTTC. The encoded protein is CASRRDSYEQYF.

The J gene is TRBJ1-2, the V gene TRBV5-5, with D possibly matching TRBD1 (5 bases). The CDR3 has 13 residues. Trimming stripped 0 bases from V and 4 bases from J, with 7 bases between. The germline CDR1 and CDR2 sequences are SGHKS and YYEKEE (reference sequence). The CDR3 protein is CASSLGQTYGYTF. CDR3 sequence (DNA): TGTGCCAGCAGCTTGGGACAGACCTATGGCTACACCTTC.

The chain links TRBV28 to TRBJ1-4; tentative D call: TRBD1 (5 bases). Germline V gene sequence: CDR1 MDHEN, CDR2 SYDVKM. Trimming pared 6 bases from V and 8 bases from J, leaving 22 bases between. This CDR3 region has 16 residues. The CDR3 sequence is CASSSPTRTSKEKLFF. The CDR3 region has the DNA TGTGCCAGCAGCTCACCTACTCGGACAAGCAAAGAAAAACTGTTTTTT.

V gene TRBV7-9 combines with J gene TRBJ1-2, with TRBD1 matching 7 bases. V trimming: 0 bases; J trimming: 8 bases; junction bases outside the gene matches: 6. Per germline, CDR1 SEHNR and CDR2 FQNEAQ (reference sequence). CDR3 size: 14 residues. This chain's CDR3 is CASSLANTGVGYTF. CDR3 sequence (DNA): TGTGCCAGCAGCTTAGCGAATACAGGGGTGGGCTACACCTTC.

The chain recombines TRBV7-2 with TRBJ2-4, with 9 positions matching TRBD2. The CDR3 runs to 16 residues. Trimming removed 0 bases from V and 2 bases from J; junction bases left unmatched: 2. Germline CDR1 and CDR2: SGHTA and FQGNSA. Written as DNA, the CDR3 is TGTGCCAGCAGCTTAGCTAGCGGGGGAACCAAAAACATTCAGTACTTC. Protein sequence: CASSLASGGTKNIQYF.

The chain couples TRBV5-1 to TRBJ2-3, with TRBD2 as a possible D gene (6 bases). Trimming removed 0 bases from V and 10 bases from J, with 15 bases in between. The CDR3 is 14 amino acids. CDR1 SGHRS and CDR2 YFSETQ come from the germline V gene. This CDR3 is CASSLGEVGGAQYF. CDR3 bases: TGCGCCAGCAGCTTGGGCGAGGTGGGGGGTGCGCAGTATTTT.

The chain couples TRBV19 to TRBJ2-3, with 8 bases that match TRBD2. The J segment lost 3 bases and the V segment lost 3 bases, leaving 5 bases of the junction unmatched. The V gene's germline CDR1 is LNHDA and CDR2 SQIVND (reference sequence). This CDR3 is 15 amino acids long. The chain's CDR3 is CASSILAGLTDTQYF. CDR3 sequence (DNA): TGTGCCAGTAGTATCCTAGCGGGTCTGACAGATACGCAGTATTTT.

The gene calls are TRBV28 and TRBJ1-3, with D uncertain. Deletions cut 8 bases from V and 11 bases from J, with 16 bases between. From germline, CDR1 is MDHEN and CDR2 SYDVKM. The CDR3 is 12 amino acids. The DNA for the CDR3 is TGTGCCAGCCACGAGAGAGGTTTGTCCATATATTTT. Translation: CASHERGLSIYF.

This chain joins TRBV2 and TRBJ1-1; the D is unclear. V lost 4 bases and J 4 bases, leaving 13 bases between the germline ends. The CDR3 consists of 14 residues. Germline values: CDR1 SNHLY, CDR2 FYNNEI. The CDR3 DNA is TGTGCCAGCAGTGTGCGGGTTCTGGGCACTGAAGCTTTCTTT. As protein: CASSVRVLGTEAFF.